The rows below give T cell receptor beta chains drawn from one sample of a study of glioma-infiltrating T cells. TCRdb redid the calling of the multiplex PCR reads with MiXCR, one entry per CDR3 protein. Among approximately 190,000 distinct CDR3 sequences, 30% to 40% were seen once, and the ten largest hold 20% to 25%. The material sequenced was glioma tissue, nonneoplastic brain tissue, or PBMCs (not recorded which). These TCRs come from a human donor with low-grade glioma or glioblastoma, undergoing nonglioma brain surgery, or in good health (not recorded which). Each CDR3 is given with its conserved first and last residue. The D gene is left open where the match is weak. Size values are once, few and many counts, or a class for expanded clones, and some rows have none.

TRBV5-1	TRBD2	-	TRBJ2-7	TGCGCCAGTTCCGCTGGACTTACTAGCGGGGGCTACTACGAGCAGTACTTC	CASSAGLTSGGYYEQYF
TRBV12-3/TRBV12-4	TRBD2	-	TRBJ2-7	TGTGCCAGCCGAACGGCGGGAGGGGCCTACGAGCAGTACTTC	CASRTAGGAYEQYF
TRBV27	-	many	TRBJ2-3	TGTGCCAGCAGTTTATCGACTAGTTTTTACACAGATACGCAGTATTTT	CASSLSTSFYTDTQYF
TRBV9	-	-	TRBJ1-3	TGTGCCAGCAGCGTAGAGGCCCTCCAACTCTCTGGAAACACCATATATTTT	CASSVEALQLSGNTIYF
TRBV7-8	-	many	TRBJ1-1	TGTGCCAGCAGCCGGGGGACGGACCTGAACACTGAAGCTTTCTTT	CASSRGTDLNTEAFF
TRBV7-2	TRBD2	many	TRBJ2-1	TGTGCCAGCAGCTTAGCGACTACGACTAGCGGGAGTCGTCGGGATGAGCAGTTCTTC	CASSLATTTSGSRRDEQFF
TRBV19	-	few	TRBJ2-3	TGTGCCAGCTCCCCTAGCGAACGCACAGATACGCAGTATTTT	CASSPSERTDTQYF
TRBV28	-	many	TRBJ1-1	TGTGCCAGCAGACAAGGGGGTGAGGTCACTGAAGCTTTCTTT	CASRQGGEVTEAFF
TRBV7-2	-	many	TRBJ2-1	TGTGCCAGCAGCTTAATGGGAAATGGCGTCTTC	CASSLMGNGVF
TRBV3-1	TRBD2	few	TRBJ2-2	TGTGCCAGCAGCCAAGATTTATCCAGCGGGACCGCCGGGGAGCTGTTTTTT	CASSQDLSSGTAGELFF
TRBV18	-	-	TRBJ2-6	TGTGCCAGCTCATCTACATTAGGCTCTGGGGCCAACGTCCTGACTTTC	CASSSTLGSGANVLTF
TRBV5-4	-	few	TRBJ1-4	TGTGCCAGCCATTCAGTTGGGGATACTGGGGAAAAACTGTTTTTT	CASHSVGDTGEKLFF